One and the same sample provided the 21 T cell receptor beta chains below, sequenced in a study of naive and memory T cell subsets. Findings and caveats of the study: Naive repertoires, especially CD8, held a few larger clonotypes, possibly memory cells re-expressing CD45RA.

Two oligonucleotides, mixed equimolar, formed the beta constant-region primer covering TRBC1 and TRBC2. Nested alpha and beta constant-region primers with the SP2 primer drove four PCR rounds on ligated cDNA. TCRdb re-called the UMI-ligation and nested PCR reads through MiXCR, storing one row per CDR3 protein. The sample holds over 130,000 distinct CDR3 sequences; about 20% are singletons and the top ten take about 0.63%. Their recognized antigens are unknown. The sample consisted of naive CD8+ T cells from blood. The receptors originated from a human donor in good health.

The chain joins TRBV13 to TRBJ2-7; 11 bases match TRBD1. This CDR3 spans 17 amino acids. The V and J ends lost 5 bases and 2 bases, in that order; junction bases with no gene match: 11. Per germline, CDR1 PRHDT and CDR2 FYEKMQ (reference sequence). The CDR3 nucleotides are TGTGCCAGCAGCACGGCAGAGGGACAGGGGGGAACCTACGAGCAGTACTTC. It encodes CASSTAEGQGGTYEQYF.

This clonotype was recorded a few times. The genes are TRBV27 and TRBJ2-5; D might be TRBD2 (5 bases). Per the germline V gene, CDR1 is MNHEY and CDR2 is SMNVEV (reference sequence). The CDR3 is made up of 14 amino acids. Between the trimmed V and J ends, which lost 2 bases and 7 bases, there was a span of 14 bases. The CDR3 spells CASSLLAYEGTQYF. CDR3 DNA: TGTGCCAGCAGTTTACTAGCCTATGAGGGGACCCAGTACTTC.

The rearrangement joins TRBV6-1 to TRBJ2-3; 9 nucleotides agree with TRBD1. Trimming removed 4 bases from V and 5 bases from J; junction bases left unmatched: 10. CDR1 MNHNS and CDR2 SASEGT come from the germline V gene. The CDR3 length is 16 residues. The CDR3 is CASSARDRVWEDTQYF. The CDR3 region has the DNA TGTGCCAGCAGTGCCCGGGACAGGGTATGGGAAGATACGCAGTATTTT.

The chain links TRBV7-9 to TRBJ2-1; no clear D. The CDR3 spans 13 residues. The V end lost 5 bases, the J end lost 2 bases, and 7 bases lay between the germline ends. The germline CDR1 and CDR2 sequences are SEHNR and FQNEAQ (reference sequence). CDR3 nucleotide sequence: TGTGCCAGCAGCCACGACGCCTACAATGAGCAGTTCTTC. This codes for CASSHDAYNEQFF.

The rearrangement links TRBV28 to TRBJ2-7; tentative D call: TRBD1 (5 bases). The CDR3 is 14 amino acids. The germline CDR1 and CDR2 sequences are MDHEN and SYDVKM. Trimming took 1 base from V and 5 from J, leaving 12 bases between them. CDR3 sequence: CASSLYDRPNEQYF. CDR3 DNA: TGTGCCAGCAGTTTATATGACAGACCCAACGAGCAGTACTTC. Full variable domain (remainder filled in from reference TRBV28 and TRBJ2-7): DVKVTQSSRYLVKRTGEKVFLECVQDMDHENMFWYRQDPGLGLRLIYFSYDVKMKEKGDIPEGYSVSREKKERFSLILESASTNQTSMYLCASSLYDRPNEQYFGPGTRLTVT.

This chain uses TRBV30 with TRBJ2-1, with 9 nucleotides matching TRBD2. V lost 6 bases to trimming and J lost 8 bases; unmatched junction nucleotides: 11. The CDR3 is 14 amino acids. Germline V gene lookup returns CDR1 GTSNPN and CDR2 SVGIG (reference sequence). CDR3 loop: CACYLLAGYDEQFF. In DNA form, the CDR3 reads TGTGCCTGCTATCTCCTAGCGGGATACGATGAGCAGTTCTTC.

The CDR3 reads CASSLGDRQYF. DNA of the CDR3: TGTGCCAGCAGTTTGGGGGACAGGCAGTACTTC. The chain employs TRBV28 and TRBJ2-5; 8 bases map to TRBD1. Germline assignment: CDR1 MDHEN and CDR2 SYDVKM. J lost 11 bases, V lost 3 bases, and 2 bases had no gene match. This CDR3 comprises 11 residues.

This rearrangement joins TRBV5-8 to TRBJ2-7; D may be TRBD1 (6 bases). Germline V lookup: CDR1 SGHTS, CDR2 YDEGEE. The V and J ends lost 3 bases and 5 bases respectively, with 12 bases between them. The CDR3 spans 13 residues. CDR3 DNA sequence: TGTGCCAGCAGCTCAGGGGTAGGCGACGAGCAGTACTTC. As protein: CASSSGVGDEQYF.

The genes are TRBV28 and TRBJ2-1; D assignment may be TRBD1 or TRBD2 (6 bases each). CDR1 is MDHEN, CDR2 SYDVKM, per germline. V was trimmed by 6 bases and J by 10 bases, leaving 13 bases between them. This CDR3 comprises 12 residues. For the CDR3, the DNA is TGTGCCAGCAGGCAGAGGAGGGGGGAGCAGTTCTTC. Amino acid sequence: CASRQRRGEQFF.

The CDR3 DNA is TGTGCCAGCAGAGACCGGGACAGTGGTGGTGAAGCTTTCTTT. The encoded protein is CASRDRDSGGEAFF. This chain connects TRBV6-1 to TRBJ1-1; 7 nucleotides agree with TRBD1. Per the germline V gene, CDR1 is MNHNS and CDR2 is SASEGT. V dropped 6 bases and J dropped 7; count of bases not matched to a gene: 11. This CDR3 has 14 amino acids.

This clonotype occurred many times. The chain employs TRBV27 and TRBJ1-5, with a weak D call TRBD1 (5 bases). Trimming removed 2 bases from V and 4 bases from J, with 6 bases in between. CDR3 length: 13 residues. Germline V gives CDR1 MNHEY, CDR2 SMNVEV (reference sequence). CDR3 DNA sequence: TGTGCCAGCAGTTTAAGGGGAAATCAGCCCCAGCATTTT. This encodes CASSLRGNQPQHF.

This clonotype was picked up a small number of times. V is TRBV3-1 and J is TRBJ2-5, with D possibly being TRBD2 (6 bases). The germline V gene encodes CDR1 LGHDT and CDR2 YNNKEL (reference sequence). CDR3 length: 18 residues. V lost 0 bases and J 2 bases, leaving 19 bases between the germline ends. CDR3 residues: CASSQDRGWRGRQETQYF. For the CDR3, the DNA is TGTGCCAGCAGCCAAGATAGGGGCTGGCGGGGACGACAAGAGACCCAGTACTTC.

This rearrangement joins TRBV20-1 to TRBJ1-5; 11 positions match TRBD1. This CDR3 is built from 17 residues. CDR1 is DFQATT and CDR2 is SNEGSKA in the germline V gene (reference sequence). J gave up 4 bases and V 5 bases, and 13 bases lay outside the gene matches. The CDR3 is CSAHPGWDRGWNQPQHF. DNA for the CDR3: TGCAGTGCTCACCCCGGGTGGGACAGGGGGTGGAATCAGCCCCAGCATTTT.

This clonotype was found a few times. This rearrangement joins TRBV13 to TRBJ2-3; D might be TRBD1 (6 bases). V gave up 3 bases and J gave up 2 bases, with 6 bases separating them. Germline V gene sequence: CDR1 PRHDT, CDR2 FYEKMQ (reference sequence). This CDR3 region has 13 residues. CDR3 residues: CASSLGATDTQYF. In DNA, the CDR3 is TGTGCCAGCAGCTTGGGGGCCACAGATACGCAGTATTTT. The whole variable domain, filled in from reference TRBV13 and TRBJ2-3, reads AAGVIQSPRHLIKEKRETATLKCYPIPRHDTVYWYQQGPGQDPQFLISFYEKMQSDKGSIPDRFSAQQFSDYHSELNMSSLELGDSALYFCASSLGATDTQYFGPGTRLTVL.

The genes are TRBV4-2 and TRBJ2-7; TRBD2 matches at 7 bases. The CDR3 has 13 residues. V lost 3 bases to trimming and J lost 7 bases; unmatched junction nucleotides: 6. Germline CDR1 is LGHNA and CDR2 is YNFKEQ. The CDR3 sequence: CASSQLAAGEQYF. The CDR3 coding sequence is TGTGCCAGCAGCCAGCTAGCGGCGGGGGAGCAGTACTTC.

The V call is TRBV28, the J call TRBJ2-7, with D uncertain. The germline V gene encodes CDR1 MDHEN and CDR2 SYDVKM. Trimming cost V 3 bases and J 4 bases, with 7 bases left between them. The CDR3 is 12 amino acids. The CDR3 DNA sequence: TGTGCCAGCAGTTTCTCCCAGTACGAGCAGTACTTC. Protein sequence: CASSFSQYEQYF. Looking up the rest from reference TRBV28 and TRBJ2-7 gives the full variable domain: DVKVTQSSRYLVKRTGEKVFLECVQDMDHENMFWYRQDPGLGLRLIYFSYDVKMKEKGDIPEGYSVSREKKERFSLILESASTNQTSMYLCASSFSQYEQYFGPGTRLTVT.

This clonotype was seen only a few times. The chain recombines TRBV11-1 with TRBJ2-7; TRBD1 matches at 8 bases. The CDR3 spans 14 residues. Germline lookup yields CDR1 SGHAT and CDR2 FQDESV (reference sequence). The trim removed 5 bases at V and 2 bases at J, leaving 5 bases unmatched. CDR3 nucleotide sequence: TGTGCCAGCAGCCAGACAGGGGATCCCTACGAGCAGTACTTC. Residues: CASSQTGDPYEQYF.

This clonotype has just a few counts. CDR3 in amino acids: CASSFEQINYGYTF. CDR3 bases: TGTGCCAGCAGTTTCGAACAGATTAACTATGGCTACACCTTC. This chain joins TRBV12-3 or TRBV12-4 and TRBJ1-2, with D unresolved. V was cut by 3 bases and J by 1 base, with 9 bases left in between. This CDR3 region has 14 residues.

CDR3 in DNA: TGTGCCAGCAGCTCGACAGGGAGCAGGTATGAGCAGTTCTTC. The encoded protein is CASSSTGSRYEQFF. V is TRBV5-4 and J is TRBJ2-1; 7 nucleotides agree with TRBD1. V was pared by 3 bases and J by 8 bases, with 8 bases of the junction left unmatched. Germline CDR1 is SGHNT and CDR2 is YYREEE (reference sequence). The CDR3 is made up of 14 amino acids.

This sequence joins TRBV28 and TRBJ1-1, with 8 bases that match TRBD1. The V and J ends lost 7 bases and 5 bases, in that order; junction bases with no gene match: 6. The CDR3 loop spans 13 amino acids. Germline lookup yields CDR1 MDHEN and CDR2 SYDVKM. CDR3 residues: CASNTGGNTEAFF. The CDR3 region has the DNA TGTGCCAGCAACACAGGGGGTAATACTGAAGCTTTCTTT.

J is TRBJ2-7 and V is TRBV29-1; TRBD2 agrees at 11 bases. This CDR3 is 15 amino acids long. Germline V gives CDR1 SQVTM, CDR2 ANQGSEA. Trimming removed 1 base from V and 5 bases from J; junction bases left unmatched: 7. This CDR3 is CSVEGGLAGGNEQYF. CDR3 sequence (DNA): TGCAGCGTTGAAGGGGGGCTAGCGGGAGGTAACGAGCAGTACTTC.